These 11 T cell receptor beta chains share one sample of origin, sequenced in a study of blood T cells in healthy people across ages. Together with a sample-barcoded 5' primer, a J-beta primer mix was included in a second PCR lasting about 7 to 12 cycles. TCRdb used MiXCR to reprocess the 5' RACE reads, holding one entry per CDR3 protein. The sample contains 800,000 to 950,000 distinct CDR3 sequences, almost 30% of which appear only once. These same records also appear under a second study, on T cells of mothers and their children.

The sample consisted of blood. The receptors come from a woman in her forties in good health.

There are a few counts of this clonotype. V usage is TRBV7-9 and J usage is TRBJ2-7; D unclear. This CDR3 is built from 17 residues. V was shortened by 4 bases and J by 0 bases, with 19 bases between the two germline ends. Germline CDR1 and CDR2: SEHNR and FQNEAQ (reference sequence). Here the CDR3 reads CASSSDLVWNLSYEQYF. DNA of the CDR3: TGTGCCAGCAGCTCCGACCTGGTTTGGAACCTCTCCTACGAGCAGTACTTC.

This clonotype came up once. CDR3 nucleotides: TGCGCCAGCAGCTGGGAGTGGGGGGCGAGGGAGCAGTACTTC. Translating it yields CASSWEWGAREQYF. J is TRBJ2-5 and V is TRBV5-1; tentatively, D is TRBD1 or TRBD2 (6 bases each). Germline V gives CDR1 SGHRS, CDR2 YFSETQ. The CDR3 runs to 14 residues. The V end was cut by 3 bases, the J end by 11 bases, with 20 bases between.

This clonotype was found many times. J is TRBJ2-7 and V is TRBV3-1, with D perhaps matching TRBD1 (6 bases). CDR3 length equals 13 residues. Trimming stripped 6 bases from V and 1 base from J, with 10 bases between. Germline lookup yields CDR1 LGHDT and CDR2 YNNKEL (reference sequence). The CDR3 is CASSHRDSYEQYF. Written as DNA, the CDR3 is TGTGCCAGCAGTCACAGGGATTCCTACGAGCAGTACTTC.

This clonotype occurred a few times. V is TRBV5-1 and J is TRBJ2-5; 10 positions agree with TRBD2. Germline-derived CDR1 and CDR2 are SGHRS and YFSETQ. The V segment lost 4 bases and the J segment 11 bases; nucleotides outside the gene matches: 14. The CDR3 has 15 amino acids. CDR3: CASSPTSGAYNEQYF. DNA of the CDR3: TGCGCCAGCAGCCCCACTAGCGGGGCCTACAATGAGCAGTACTTC.

This clonotype has a handful of counts. The junction shows a germline mismatch at one end, possibly a read error. The rearrangement links TRBV5-8 to TRBJ1-1, with unresolved D. Germline CDR1 SGHTS, CDR2 YDEGEE. The CDR3 length is 14 residues. The CDR3 loop reads CASSFRQSNSEAFF. The CDR3 nucleotides are TGTGCCAGCAGCTTCCGGCAGTCGAACTCTGAAGCTTTCTTT.

As for this clonotype: A read error may be the cause here, since a much bigger clone is one base away. The V call is TRBV24-1, the J call TRBJ2-5, with TRBD1 matching over 7 bases. V shed 2 bases, J shed 0 bases, and the junction held 2 bases outside the gene matches. The CDR3 is 15 amino acids. From germline, CDR1 is KGHDR and CDR2 SFDVKD. CDR3 nucleotides: TGTGCCACCAGTGATTCCGGACAGGACCAAGAGACCCAGTACTTC. This translates into CATSDSGQDQETQYF.

This clonotype was seen only a few times. The chain employs TRBV10-3 and TRBJ1-1; D uncertain. In germline, CDR1 is ENHRY, CDR2 SYGVKD. Trimming stripped 3 bases from V and 4 bases from J, with 3 bases between. The CDR3 consists of 11 residues. DNA of the CDR3: TGTGCCATCAGTGAAGGCACTGAAGCTTTCTTT. Amino acid sequence: CAISEGTEAFF.

This clonotype was picked up a small number of times. The chain joins TRBV7-2 to TRBJ1-2; D is undetermined. The germline V gene encodes CDR1 SGHTA and CDR2 FQGNSA. V was clipped by 4 bases and J by 3 bases, with 9 bases between them. The CDR3 spans 13 residues. CDR3 DNA: TGTGCCAGCAGCTCGGAGGCCGACTATGGCTACACCTTC. Protein: CASSSEADYGYTF.

The rearrangement joins TRBV7-9 to TRBJ1-2; 7 bases fit TRBD1. The V and J ends lost 0 bases and 6 bases, in that order; junction bases with no gene match: 4. Looked up from germline, CDR1 is SEHNR and CDR2 is FQNEAQ (reference sequence). This CDR3 is built from 14 residues. CDR3 region: CASSLAGTVDGYTF. DNA for the CDR3: TGTGCCAGCAGCTTAGCAGGGACAGTAGATGGCTACACCTTC. The full variable domain, in which reference TRBV7-9 and TRBJ1-2 provide the parts outside the CDR3, is DTGVSQNPRHKITKRGQNVTFRCDPISEHNRLYWYRQTLGQGPEFLTYFQNEAQLEKSRLLSDRFSAERPKGSFSTLEIQRTEQGDSAMYLCASSLAGTVDGYTFGSGTRLTVV.

With respect to this clonotype: Since a much larger clone is just one base distant, this may be a read error. The CDR3 reads CSVEDLQTGDRREQYF. DNA for the CDR3: TGCAGCGTTGAAGACCTACAAACAGGGGACCGTCGCGAGCAGTACTTC. The chain employs TRBV29-1 and TRBJ2-7; 7 nucleotides align to TRBD1. After removal of 0 bases from V and 6 bases from J, the junction contained 14 bases not matched to a gene. CDR3 size: 16 residues. CDR1 SQVTM and CDR2 ANQGSEA come from the germline V gene.

Only a few counts were recorded for this clonotype. The V call is TRBV4-2, the J call TRBJ1-1, with TRBD1 matching 7 bases. V lost 2 bases to trimming and J lost 1 base; unmatched junction nucleotides: 4. CDR1 and CDR2 from the germline V gene are LGHNA and YNFKEQ. The CDR3 is 15 amino acids. The CDR3 bases are TGTGCCAGCAGCCAATTATGGGACAGGAACACTGAAGCTTTCTTT. This codes for CASSQLWDRNTEAFF.